Each of the 5 T cell receptor beta chains below was sequenced from the same sample in a study of cytomegalovirus exposure and HLA in healthy donors. PCR used 60 Vbeta primers and 13 Jbeta primers. Some clones are missing from TCRdb's copy, which holds only in-frame ones; the method was immunoSEQ multiplex PCR. The sample yields some 150,000 clones, 65% to 90% seen once. Sequencing was carried out using PBMCs. The receptors were gathered from a woman aged 45-59 years in good health and CMV-seropositive.

The chain couples TRBV10-2 to TRBJ2-7, with TRBD1 identical over 7 bases. Germline-derived CDR1 and CDR2 are WSHSY and SAAADI. V lost 8 bases, J lost 0 bases, and 4 bases stayed unmatched. CDR3 length: 13 residues. The CDR3 loop reads CASVGQTSYEQYF. The CDR3 nucleotides read TGCGCCAGCGTGGGACAGACCTCCTACGAGCAGTACTTC.

This chain connects TRBV19 to TRBJ1-5, with unresolved D. Germline loops: CDR1 LNHDA, CDR2 SQIVND (reference sequence). Deletions cut 2 bases from V and 2 bases from J, with 13 bases between. The CDR3 totals 16 residues. The DNA of the CDR3 is TGTGCCAGTAGTATAAGGAGAGGAGACGGCAATCAGCCCCAGCATTTT. This encodes CASSIRRGDGNQPQHF.

The chain recombines TRBV12-5 with TRBJ2-2, with TRBD1 matching 11 bases. V dropped 4 bases and J dropped 7; count of bases not matched to a gene: 5. Germline V gene lookup returns CDR1 LGHNT and CDR2 FRNRAP. The CDR3 covers 15 residues. The DNA of the CDR3 is TGTGCTAGTGGTTCGGGACAGGGGGACGGCGGGGAGCTGTTTTTT. Translated: CASGSGQGDGGELFF.

The rearrangement uses TRBV9 and TRBJ2-2, with D perhaps TRBD1 (6 bases). Germline V gene data show CDR1 as SGDLS and CDR2 as YYNGEE. This CDR3 is 16 amino acids long. The germline V and J ends were trimmed by 3 bases and 0 bases, with 12 bases remaining between them. CDR3 nucleotide sequence: TGTGCCAGCAGCGCCATTGGGACAACGAACACCGGGGAGCTGTTTTTT. Its protein product is CASSAIGTTNTGELFF. The entire variable domain, with the rest obtained from reference TRBV9 and TRBJ2-2, is as follows: DSGVTQTPKHLITATGQRVTLRCSPRSGDLSVYWYQQSLDQGLQFLIQYYNGEERAKGNILERFSAQQFPDLHSELNLSSLELGDSALYFCASSAIGTTNTGELFFGEGSRLTVL.

The rearrangement links TRBV5-4 to TRBJ1-6; D may be TRBD1 (6 bases). CDR3 length: 16 amino acids. V was trimmed by 4 bases and J by 5 bases, leaving 16 bases between them. Per germline, CDR1 SGHNT and CDR2 YYREEE (reference sequence). The CDR3 region is CASSRSQGINNSPLHF. CDR3 sequence (DNA): TGTGCCAGCAGCAGATCCCAGGGGATTAATAATTCACCCCTCCACTTT.